This section outlines one T cell receptor beta chain sequence together with its context. Antigen: not known. Deletions cut 2 bases from V and 1 base from J, with 6 bases between. Germline V gives CDR1 SGHNT, CDR2 YYREEE (reference sequence). The CDR3 is 13 residues long. These data originate in a study of cytomegalovirus exposure and HLA in healthy donors. Study-wide results and caveats: In presence/absence analyses, roughly uniform sequencing depth across donors was assumed.

The PCR was carried out with 60 Vbeta primers and 13 Jbeta primers. Assay used: immunoSEQ multiplex PCR; TCRdb lists only in-frame clones, some missing. The sample carries 150,000 to 200,000 clones, about two thirds recorded once. The receptor was isolated from a human donor in good health. What was sequenced was PBMCs. V and J are TRBV5-4 and TRBJ1-1; D ambiguous. Here the CDR3 reads CASSFDRNTEAFF. In DNA form, the CDR3 reads TGTGCCAGCAGCTTTGATAGGAACACTGAAGCTTTCTTT. Using reference TRBV5-4 and TRBJ1-1 for the parts outside the CDR3, the full variable domain is ETGVTQSPTHLIKTRGQQVTLRCSSQSGHNTVSWYQQALGQGPQFIFQYYREEENGRGNFPPRFSGLQFPNYSSELNVNALELDDSALYLCASSFDRNTEAFFGQGTRLTVV.